The next 30 T cell receptor beta chains were all read from a single sample in a study of blood T cells in healthy people across ages. For the second PCR, which ran for roughly 7 to 11 cycles, a sample-barcoded 5' primer and a J-beta primer mix were used. TCRdb re-derived calls from the 5' RACE reads in MiXCR, one entry per CDR3 protein. The repertoire holds approximately 780,000 distinct CDR3 sequences, 25% to 30% seen once, with about 3% in the top ten. These same data were also listed under a study on T cells of mothers and their children.

The specimen was blood. All receptors derive from a boy aged 10-17 years in good health.

The chain employs TRBV11-1 and TRBJ2-7; TRBD1 is a possible D gene (6 bases). Germline CDR1 SGHAT, CDR2 FQDESV (reference sequence). This CDR3 has 16 amino acids. V dropped 1 base and J dropped 3 bases, with 16 bases sitting between them. Written as DNA, the CDR3 is TGTGCCAGCAGCTTAGTCGCAGGGGCGACCTTCTACGAGCAGTACTTC. It encodes CASSLVAGATFYEQYF.

The V and J genes are TRBV12-3 or TRBV12-4 and TRBJ2-2; TRBD1 is a possible D gene (5 bases). This CDR3 has 13 residues. Trimming removed 4 bases at V and 6 bases at J, with 9 bases between. For the CDR3, the DNA is TGTGCCAGCAGTTCCAGGGAACCCGGGGAGCTGTTTTTT. Amino acid sequence: CASSSREPGELFF.

The rearrangement links TRBV20-1 to TRBJ1-2, with D possibly being TRBD1 (5 bases). The CDR3 extends over 14 amino acids. CDR1 and CDR2 (germline): DFQATT, SNEGSKA (reference sequence). V was pared by 6 bases and J by 6 bases, with 20 bases between. CDR3 in amino acids: CSAPSGVGLDGYTF. DNA for the CDR3: TGCAGTGCCCCTTCGGGGGTGGGGTTGGATGGCTACACCTTC.

This clonotype appeared a few times. The CDR3: CASSEARLRRSPLHF. CDR3 nucleotides: TGTGCCAGCAGTGAAGCGCGACTTCGGAGGTCACCCCTCCACTTT. The rearrangement links TRBV2 to TRBJ1-6; D gene ambiguous. The V end lost 0 bases, the J end lost 10 bases, and 13 bases lay between the germline ends. CDR1 is SNHLY and CDR2 is FYNNEI in the germline V gene. The CDR3 covers 15 residues.

A few counts support this clonotype. The chain is built from TRBV28 and TRBJ2-5; D not resolved. The J call is uncertain, as TRBJ2-7 better fits the DNA end. CDR1 is MDHEN and CDR2 is SYDVKM in the germline V gene. CDR3 length: 14 residues. The CDR3 bases are TGTGCCAGCAGTTTACCGAGACTGTACTACGAGCAGTACTTC. Translating it yields CASSLPRLYYEQYF.

This clonotype appeared a few times. V is TRBV7-6 and J is TRBJ1-1, with D hard to call. Deletions cut 1 base from V and 4 bases from J, with 7 bases between. CDR3 size: 13 residues. Germline assignment: CDR1 SGHVS and CDR2 FNYEAQ. CDR3: CASSLDVGTEAFF. The DNA for the CDR3 is TGTGCCAGCAGCTTAGATGTGGGCACTGAAGCTTTCTTT.

This chain connects TRBV15 to TRBJ2-6; unclear D gene. Trimming cost V 7 bases and J 0 bases, with 19 bases left between them. Germline-derived CDR1 and CDR2 are LNHNV and YYDKDF (reference sequence). This CDR3 spans 18 amino acids. The DNA for the CDR3 is TGTGCCACCAACAGCCAAACGGACGGGTACTCTGGGGCCAACGTCCTGACTTTC. It translates to CATNSQTDGYSGANVLTF.

As for this clonotype: One end of the junction varies from germline; a read error may be responsible. The V call is TRBV27, the J call TRBJ2-1; D gene ambiguous. CDR1 and CDR2 (germline): MNHEY, SMNVEV (reference sequence). The CDR3 runs 17 residues. CDR3 coding DNA: TGTGCCAGCAGTTCCCCCATGGGCTTTAGCTCCTATAATGAGCAGTTCTTC. This sequence encodes CASSSPMGFSSYNEQFF.

In its sample, this clonotype was seen a few times. This chain's CDR3 is CASSLYLSSYNSPLHF. As DNA, the CDR3 is TGTGCCAGCAGCTTATACCTAAGCTCCTATAATTCACCCCTCCACTTT. V gene TRBV11-2 combines with J gene TRBJ1-6; D is uncertain. The CDR3 covers 16 residues. Trimming removed 2 bases at V and 0 bases at J, with 8 bases between. CDR1 and CDR2 (germline): SGHAT, FQNNGV.

The V call is TRBV12-3 or TRBV12-4, the J call TRBJ2-3; TRBD2 matches at 8 bases. Losses at the gene ends were 11 bases for V and 6 bases for J; bases not matched to a gene: 10. The CDR3 runs 13 residues. CDR3: CASTGGDTDTQYF. The DNA for the CDR3 is TGTGCCTCCACGGGGGGGGATACTGATACGCAGTATTTT.

V is TRBV27 and J is TRBJ2-3; D gene uncertain. This CDR3 contains 13 residues. V was clipped by 6 bases and J by 0 bases, with 7 bases between them. CDR1 is MNHEY, CDR2 SMNVEV, per germline (reference sequence). The CDR3 spells CASRTTSTDTQYF. The CDR3 DNA is TGTGCCAGCAGGACAACTAGCACAGATACGCAGTATTTT.

About this clonotype itself: The missing conserved phenylalanine or tryptophan at the end of this CDR3 makes a read error likely. The gene calls are TRBV29-1 and TRBJ1-1; a possible D gene is TRBD1 (5 bases). The CDR3 length is 13 residues. Germline CDR1 SQVTM, CDR2 ANQGSEA. Trimming shortened V by 5 bases and J by 0 bases, and 10 bases separated the two germline ends. The CDR3 spells CSVSGGLNTEAFS. The CDR3 coding sequence is TGCAGCGTTTCGGGGGGTCTGAACACTGAAGCTTTCTCT.

This clonotype was seen more than once but under ten times. The chain combines TRBV7-2 with TRBJ2-3, with D perhaps matching TRBD2 (6 bases). The ends were cut back, 11 bases at V and 4 bases at J, with 22 bases in the middle. Germline V gene lookup returns CDR1 SGHTA and CDR2 FQGNSA. The CDR3 is 15 amino acids. DNA of the CDR3: TGTGCCTCCAGGGCGGGGCCTTCACGGGCAGATACGCAGTATTTT. Translation: CASRAGPSRADTQYF.

This clonotype was counted a few times. V gene TRBV5-1 combines with J gene TRBJ2-5; D tentatively reads TRBD1 or TRBD2 (5 bases each). V was clipped by 3 bases and J by 0 bases, with 15 bases between them. CDR1 is SGHRS and CDR2 is YFSETQ in the germline V gene. The CDR3 is 16 residues long. CDR3 nucleotides: TGCGCCAGCAGCTGGACCGGGACGGGGCACCAAGAGACCCAGTACTTC. Translation: CASSWTGTGHQETQYF.

This clonotype has at least ten counts. The CDR3 sequence is CASSVGVGGTEAFF. The CDR3 bases are TGCGCCAGCAGCGTGGGTGTGGGTGGCACTGAAGCTTTCTTT. The genes are TRBV5-1 and TRBJ1-1; the D is unclear. Between the trimmed V and J ends, which lost 4 bases and 4 bases, there was a span of 14 bases. The CDR3 consists of 14 residues. Germline loops: CDR1 SGHRS, CDR2 YFSETQ.

This clonotype was seen a few times. The chain links TRBV28 to TRBJ1-3, with TRBD1 matching over 11 bases. V was clipped by 8 bases and J by 3 bases; unmatched bases: 6. The CDR3 spans 15 residues. CDR1 is MDHEN, CDR2 SYDVKM, per germline. CDR3 DNA sequence: TGTGCCAGCGGCCGGGACAGGGGGTTTGGAAACACCATATATTTT. Translating it yields CASGRDRGFGNTIYF. The whole variable domain, filled in from reference TRBV28 and TRBJ1-3, reads DVKVTQSSRYLVKRTGEKVFLECVQDMDHENMFWYRQDPGLGLRLIYFSYDVKMKEKGDIPEGYSVSREKKERFSLILESASTNQTSMYLCASGRDRGFGNTIYFGEGSWLTVV.

This clonotype was recorded many times. J is TRBJ2-5 and V is TRBV6-5; TRBD2 agrees at 11 bases. CDR1 is MNHEY, CDR2 SVGAGI, per germline. The trim removed 5 bases at V and 9 bases at J, leaving 11 bases unmatched. The CDR3 runs to 15 residues. The CDR3 DNA is TGTGCCAGCAGTCCCGGGACTAGCGGAGCCAGGGCCCAGTACTTC. Protein product: CASSPGTSGARAQYF.

This clonotype was counted between two and nine times. This chain connects TRBV11-1 to TRBJ2-1; tentatively, D is TRBD1 or TRBD2 (6 bases each). In germline, CDR1 is SGHAT, CDR2 FQDESV (reference sequence). Trimming pared 5 bases from V and 4 bases from J, leaving 18 bases between. CDR3 size: 16 residues. Here the CDR3 DNA reads TGTGCCAGCAGCCAGGGGATTGGCGGGGCATACAATGAGCAGTTCTTC. Its protein is CASSQGIGGAYNEQFF.

V is TRBV12-3 or TRBV12-4 and J is TRBJ2-5; tentative D call: TRBD1 (5 bases). V lost 5 bases to trimming and J lost 0 bases, with 13 bases between them. The CDR3 length is 15 residues. The CDR3 DNA is TGTGCCAGCAGTGATTGGGGCCCGTACCAAGAGACCCAGTACTTC. Translation: CASSDWGPYQETQYF.

The CDR3 sequence: CATRDRDFNEKLFF. Here the CDR3 DNA reads TGTGCCACCCGGGACCGGGACTTCAATGAAAAACTGTTTTTT. The chain couples TRBV28 to TRBJ1-4, with TRBD1 as a possible D gene (5 bases). V lost 10 bases to trimming and J lost 5 bases, with 17 bases between them. CDR1 and CDR2 (germline): MDHEN, SYDVKM. This CDR3 comprises 14 residues. The full variable domain, rest sourced from reference TRBV28 and TRBJ1-4, is DVKVTQSSRYLVKRTGEKVFLECVQDMDHENMFWYRQDPGLGLRLIYFSYDVKMKEKGDIPEGYSVSREKKERFSLILESASTNQTSMYLCATRDRDFNEKLFFGSGTQLSVL.

This chain connects TRBV13 to TRBJ1-3, with D unresolved. V lost 2 bases to trimming and J lost 3 bases, with 8 bases between them. The CDR3 has 14 residues. The germline gives CDR1 PRHDT, CDR2 FYEKMQ (reference sequence). The CDR3 nucleotides read TGTGCCAGCAGCTTACGGGGAGGTGGAAACACCATATATTTT. Translated, it gives CASSLRGGGNTIYF.

This clonotype was detected ten times or more. The V and J genes are TRBV7-3 and TRBJ2-3; D is undetermined. With 5 bases removed from V and 0 bases from J, the gap between germline ends came to 12 bases. CDR1 is SGHTA and CDR2 is FQGTGA in the germline V gene. This CDR3 region has 15 residues. CDR3 nucleotides: TGTGCCAGCAGCGGCTCGCGGTCTAGCACAGATACGCAGTATTTT. This codes for CASSGSRSSTDTQYF. The full variable domain, completed using reference TRBV7-3 and TRBJ2-3, is GAGVSQTPSNKVTEKGKYVELRCDPISGHTALYWYRQSLGQGPEFLIYFQGTGAADDSGLPNDRFFAVRPEGSVSTLKIQRTERGDSAVYLCASSGSRSSTDTQYFGPGTRLTVL.

This clonotype showed up just a few times. The chain's CDR3 is CASSPPGGQGSETQYF. CDR3 coding DNA: TGTGCCAGCAGTCCTCCGGGGGGGCAAGGTTCGGAGACCCAGTACTTC. The rearrangement joins TRBV6-2 or TRBV6-3 to TRBJ2-5; 8 bases fit TRBD2. This CDR3 has 16 residues. The germline gives CDR1 MNHEY, CDR2 SVGEGT. V gave up 5 bases and J gave up 5 bases; unmatched junction bases: 13.

The V call is TRBV5-1, the J call TRBJ1-2; the D is unclear. The CDR3 length is 14 residues. CDR1 is SGHRS and CDR2 is YFSETQ in the germline V gene. Trimming pared 1 base from V and 6 bases from J, leaving 13 bases between. In DNA, the CDR3 is TGCGCCAGCAGCTTGCAGGCAGGTGGTGATGGCTACACCTTC. Encoded protein: CASSLQAGGDGYTF.

V usage is TRBV7-2 and J usage is TRBJ2-7; D not resolved. With the DNA end fitting TRBJ2-1 better, the J assignment may be wrong. CDR1 SGHTA and CDR2 FQGNSA come from the germline V gene. The CDR3 sequence is 16 residues long. CDR3 nucleotide sequence: TGTGCCAGCAGCTTAGAAGGTGTTAGAACGTACAATGAGCAGTTCTTC. It encodes CASSLEGVRTYNEQFF.

The chain is built from TRBV30 and TRBJ2-1, with a tentative D call TRBD1 (5 bases). The CDR3 spans 12 residues. The V gene's germline CDR1 is GTSNPN and CDR2 SVGIG (reference sequence). V was clipped by 1 base and J by 7 bases, with 8 bases between them. CDR3 residues: CAWSGAGNEQFF. CDR3 bases: TGTGCCTGGAGTGGTGCAGGGAATGAGCAGTTCTTC. Drawing the rest from reference TRBV30 and TRBJ2-1, the complete variable domain is SQTIHQWPATLVQPVGSPLSLECTVEGTSNPNLYWYRQAAGRGLQLLFYSVGIGQISSEVPQNLSASRPQDRQFILSSKKLLLSDSGFYLCAWSGAGNEQFFGPGTRLTVL.

This clonotype appeared a few times. V usage is TRBV20-1 and J usage is TRBJ2-5; the D gene could be TRBD1 or TRBD2 (6 bases each). The end of the DNA aligns better with TRBJ2-7, so the J call may be wrong. The CDR3 totals 11 residues. Germline V gene lookup returns CDR1 DFQATT and CDR2 SNEGSKA (reference sequence). The CDR3 loop reads CSADKGGEQYF. CDR3 sequence (DNA): TGCAGTGCTGACAAGGGGGGCGAGCAGTACTTC.

The gene calls are TRBV15 and TRBJ2-7, with D unresolved. CDR3 length equals 15 residues. Between the trimmed V and J ends, which lost 0 bases and 3 bases, there was a span of 12 bases. CDR1 LNHNV and CDR2 YYDKDF come from the germline V gene (reference sequence). The CDR3 loop reads CATSRDRLQSYEQYF. The CDR3 bases are TGTGCCACCAGCAGAGATCGTCTTCAGAGCTACGAGCAGTACTTC.

V gene TRBV3-1 combines with J gene TRBJ1-3, with D unclear. The CDR3 consists of 16 residues. Trimming took 5 bases from V and 0 from J, leaving 14 bases between them. Germline V gives CDR1 LGHDT, CDR2 YNNKEL (reference sequence). The CDR3 loop reads CASSDSRLSSGNTIYF. In nucleotides, the CDR3 is TGTGCCAGCAGCGACTCACGTCTGAGCTCTGGAAACACCATATATTTT.

The CDR3 bases are TGTGCCAGCAGGCAAACGGGGGGGAGAAACAATGAGCAGTTCTTC. The encoded protein is CASRQTGGRNNEQFF. This chain connects TRBV3-1 to TRBJ2-7, with TRBD2 matching over 8 bases. With the DNA end fitting TRBJ2-1 better, the J assignment may be wrong. Germline CDR1 LGHDT, CDR2 YNNKEL (reference sequence). The CDR3 has 15 amino acids.